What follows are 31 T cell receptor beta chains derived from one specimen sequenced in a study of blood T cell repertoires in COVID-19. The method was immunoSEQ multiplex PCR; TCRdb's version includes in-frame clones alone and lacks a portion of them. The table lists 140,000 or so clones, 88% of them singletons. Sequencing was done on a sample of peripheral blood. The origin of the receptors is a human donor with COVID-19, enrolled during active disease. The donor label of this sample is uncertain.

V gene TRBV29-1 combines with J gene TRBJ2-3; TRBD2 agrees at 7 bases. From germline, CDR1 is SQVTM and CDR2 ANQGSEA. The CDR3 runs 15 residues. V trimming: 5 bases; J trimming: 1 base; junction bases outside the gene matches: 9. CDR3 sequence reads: CSVNLAGGGTDTQYF. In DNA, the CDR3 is TGCAGCGTTAACTTAGCGGGTGGGGGCACAGATACGCAGTATTTT.

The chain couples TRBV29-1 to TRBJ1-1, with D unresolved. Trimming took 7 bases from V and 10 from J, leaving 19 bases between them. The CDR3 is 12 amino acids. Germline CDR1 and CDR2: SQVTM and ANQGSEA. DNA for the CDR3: TGCAGCGCCGGGGAGATTACGAGAGGAGCTTTCTTT. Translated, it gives CSAGEITRGAFF.

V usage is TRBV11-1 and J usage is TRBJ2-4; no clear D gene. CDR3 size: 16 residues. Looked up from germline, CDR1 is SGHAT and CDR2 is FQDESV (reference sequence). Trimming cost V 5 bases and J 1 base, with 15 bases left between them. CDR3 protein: CASSRGERRAKNIQYF. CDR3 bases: TGTGCCAGCAGCCGCGGAGAGCGACGCGCCAAAAACATTCAGTACTTC.

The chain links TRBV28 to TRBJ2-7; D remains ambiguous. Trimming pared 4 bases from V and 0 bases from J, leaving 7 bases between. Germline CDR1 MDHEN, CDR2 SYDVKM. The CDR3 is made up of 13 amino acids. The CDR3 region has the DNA TGTGCCAGCAGTTCCACTCCCTCCTACGAGCAGTACTTC. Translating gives CASSSTPSYEQYF. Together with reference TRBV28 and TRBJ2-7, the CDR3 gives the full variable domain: DVKVTQSSRYLVKRTGEKVFLECVQDMDHENMFWYRQDPGLGLRLIYFSYDVKMKEKGDIPEGYSVSREKKERFSLILESASTNQTSMYLCASSSTPSYEQYFGPGTRLTVT.

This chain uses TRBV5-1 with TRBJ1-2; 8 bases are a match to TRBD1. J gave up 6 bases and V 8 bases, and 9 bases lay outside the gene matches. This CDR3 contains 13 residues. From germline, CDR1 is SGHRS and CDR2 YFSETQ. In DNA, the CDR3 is TGCGCCAGGCCATGGACAGGGTTCCATGGCTACACCTTC. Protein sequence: CARPWTGFHGYTF.

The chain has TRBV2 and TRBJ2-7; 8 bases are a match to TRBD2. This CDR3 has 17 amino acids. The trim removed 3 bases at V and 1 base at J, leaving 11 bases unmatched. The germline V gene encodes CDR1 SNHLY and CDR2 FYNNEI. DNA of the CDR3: TGTGCCAGCAGTGATTCTGGGGGCGGGGGGCGTTCCTACGAGCAGTACTTC. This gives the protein CASSDSGGGGRSYEQYF.

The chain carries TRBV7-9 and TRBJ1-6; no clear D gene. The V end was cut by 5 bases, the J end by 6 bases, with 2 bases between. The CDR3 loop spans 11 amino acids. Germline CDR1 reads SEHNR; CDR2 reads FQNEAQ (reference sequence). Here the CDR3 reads CASSLNSPLHF. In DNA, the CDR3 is TGTGCCAGCAGCCTTAATTCACCCCTCCACTTT.

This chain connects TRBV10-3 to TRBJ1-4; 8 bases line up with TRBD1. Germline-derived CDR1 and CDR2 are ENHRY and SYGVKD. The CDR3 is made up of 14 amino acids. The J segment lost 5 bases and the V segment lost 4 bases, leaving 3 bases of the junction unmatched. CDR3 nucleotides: TGTGCCATCAGTGCTGGACAGGGAAATGAAAAACTGTTTTTT. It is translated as CAISAGQGNEKLFF.

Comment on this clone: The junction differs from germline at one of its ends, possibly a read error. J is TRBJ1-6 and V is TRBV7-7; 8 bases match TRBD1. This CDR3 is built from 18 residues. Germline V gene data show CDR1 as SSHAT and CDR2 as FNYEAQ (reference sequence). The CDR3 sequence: CASSSTGGQPLGNSPLHF. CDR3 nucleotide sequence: TGTGCTAGCAGCTCCACAGGGGGACAACCTCTGGGGAATTCACCCCTCCACTTT.

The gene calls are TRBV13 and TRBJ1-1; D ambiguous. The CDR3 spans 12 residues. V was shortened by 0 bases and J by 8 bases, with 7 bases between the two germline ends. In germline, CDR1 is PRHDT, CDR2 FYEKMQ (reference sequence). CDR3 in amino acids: CASSLGPTEAFF. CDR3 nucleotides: TGTGCCAGCAGCTTAGGCCCGACAGAAGCTTTCTTT.

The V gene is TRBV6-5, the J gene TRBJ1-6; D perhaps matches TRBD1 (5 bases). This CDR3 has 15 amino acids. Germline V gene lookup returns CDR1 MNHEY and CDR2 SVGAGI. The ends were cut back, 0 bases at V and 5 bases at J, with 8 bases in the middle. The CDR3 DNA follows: TGTGCCAGCAGTTACTCAAAGGGGAATAATTCACCCCTCCACTTT. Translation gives CASSYSKGNNSPLHF.

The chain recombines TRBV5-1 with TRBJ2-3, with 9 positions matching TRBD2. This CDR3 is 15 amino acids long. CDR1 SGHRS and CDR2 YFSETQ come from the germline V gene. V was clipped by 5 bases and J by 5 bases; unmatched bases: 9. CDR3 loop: CASSPLGLAGDTQYF. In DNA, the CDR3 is TGCGCCAGCAGTCCGCTGGGACTAGCAGGAGATACGCAGTATTTT.

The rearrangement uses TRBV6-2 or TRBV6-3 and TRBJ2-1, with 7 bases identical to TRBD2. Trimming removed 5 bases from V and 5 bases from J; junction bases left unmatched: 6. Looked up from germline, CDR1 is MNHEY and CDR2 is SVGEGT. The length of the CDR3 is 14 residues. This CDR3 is CASSRASGDNEQFF. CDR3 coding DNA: TGTGCCAGCAGTAGGGCTAGCGGCGACAATGAGCAGTTCTTC.

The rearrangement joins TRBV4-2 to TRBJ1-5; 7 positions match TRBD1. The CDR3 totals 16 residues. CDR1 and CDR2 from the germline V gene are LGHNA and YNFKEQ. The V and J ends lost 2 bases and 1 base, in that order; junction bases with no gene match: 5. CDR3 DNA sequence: TGTGCCAGCAGCCAACACAGGGGTAACAGCAATCAGCCCCAGCATTTT. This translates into CASSQHRGNSNQPQHF.

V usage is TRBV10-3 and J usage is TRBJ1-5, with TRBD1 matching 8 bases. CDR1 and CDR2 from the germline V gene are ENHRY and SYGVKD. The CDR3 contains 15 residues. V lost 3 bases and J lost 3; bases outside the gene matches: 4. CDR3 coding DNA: TGTGCCATCAGTGACGGACAGGGCCCCAATCAGCCCCAGCATTTT. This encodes CAISDGQGPNQPQHF.

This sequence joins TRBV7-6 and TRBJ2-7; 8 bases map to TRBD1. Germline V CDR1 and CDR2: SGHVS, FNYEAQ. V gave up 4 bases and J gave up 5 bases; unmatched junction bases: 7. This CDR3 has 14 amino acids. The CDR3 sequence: CASSWDRSWDEQYF. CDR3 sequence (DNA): TGTGCCAGCAGCTGGGACAGGTCTTGGGACGAGCAGTACTTC.

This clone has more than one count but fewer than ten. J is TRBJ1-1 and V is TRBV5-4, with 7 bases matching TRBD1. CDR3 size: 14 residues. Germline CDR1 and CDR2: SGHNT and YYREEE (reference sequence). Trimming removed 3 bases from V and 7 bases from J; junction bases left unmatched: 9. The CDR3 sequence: CASSSGDRVNEAFF. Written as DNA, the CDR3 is TGTGCCAGCAGCTCGGGCGACAGGGTAAATGAAGCTTTCTTT.

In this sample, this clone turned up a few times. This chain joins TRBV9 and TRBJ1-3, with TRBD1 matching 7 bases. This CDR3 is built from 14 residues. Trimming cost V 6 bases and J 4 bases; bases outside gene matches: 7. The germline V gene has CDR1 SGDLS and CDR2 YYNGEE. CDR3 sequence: CASTTGVTGNTIYF. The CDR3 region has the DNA TGTGCCAGCACAACAGGGGTAACGGGAAACACCATATATTTT.

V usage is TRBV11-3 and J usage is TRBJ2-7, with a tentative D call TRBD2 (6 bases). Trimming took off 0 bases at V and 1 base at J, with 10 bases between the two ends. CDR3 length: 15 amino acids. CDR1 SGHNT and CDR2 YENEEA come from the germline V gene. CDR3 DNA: TGTGCCAGCAGCTTAGATCCGGGGGAGTCCTACGAGCAGTACTTC. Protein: CASSLDPGESYEQYF.

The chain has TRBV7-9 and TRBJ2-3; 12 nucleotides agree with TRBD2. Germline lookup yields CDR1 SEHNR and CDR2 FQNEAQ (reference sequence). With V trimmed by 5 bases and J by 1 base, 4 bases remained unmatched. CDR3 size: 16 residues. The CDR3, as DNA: TGTGCCAGCAGCCAGACTAGCGGGGGAGGCACAGATACGCAGTATTTT. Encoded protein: CASSQTSGGGTDTQYF. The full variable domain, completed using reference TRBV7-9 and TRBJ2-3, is DTGVSQNPRHKITKRGQNVTFRCDPISEHNRLYWYRQTLGQGPEFLTYFQNEAQLEKSRLLSDRFSAERPKGSFSTLEIQRTEQGDSAMYLCASSQTSGGGTDTQYFGPGTRLTVL.

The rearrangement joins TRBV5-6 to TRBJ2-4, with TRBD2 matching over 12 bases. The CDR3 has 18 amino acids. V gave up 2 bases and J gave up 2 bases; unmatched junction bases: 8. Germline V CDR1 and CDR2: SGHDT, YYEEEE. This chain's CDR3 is CASSFPSGGAVSKNIQYF. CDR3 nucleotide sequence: TGTGCCAGCAGCTTCCCTAGCGGGGGGGCCGTTTCCAAAAACATTCAGTACTTC.

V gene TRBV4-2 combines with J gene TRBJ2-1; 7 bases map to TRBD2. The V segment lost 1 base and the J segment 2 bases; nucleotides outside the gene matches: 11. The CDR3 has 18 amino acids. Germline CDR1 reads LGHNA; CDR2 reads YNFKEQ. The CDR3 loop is CASSQGATSRSPYNEQFF. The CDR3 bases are TGTGCCAGCAGCCAAGGGGCGACTAGCCGGAGTCCCTACAATGAGCAGTTCTTC.

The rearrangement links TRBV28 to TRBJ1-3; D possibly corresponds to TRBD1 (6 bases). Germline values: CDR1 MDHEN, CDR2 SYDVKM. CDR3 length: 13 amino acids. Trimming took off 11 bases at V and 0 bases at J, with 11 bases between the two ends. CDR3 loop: CAVQGNSGNTIYF. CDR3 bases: TGTGCCGTACAGGGTAACTCTGGAAACACCATATATTTT.

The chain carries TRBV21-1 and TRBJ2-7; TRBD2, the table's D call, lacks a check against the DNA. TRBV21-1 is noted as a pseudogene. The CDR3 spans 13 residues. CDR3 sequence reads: CASRGGGGYEQYF. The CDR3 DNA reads TGTGCCAGCCGCGGGGGGGGCGGGTACGAGCAGTACTTC.

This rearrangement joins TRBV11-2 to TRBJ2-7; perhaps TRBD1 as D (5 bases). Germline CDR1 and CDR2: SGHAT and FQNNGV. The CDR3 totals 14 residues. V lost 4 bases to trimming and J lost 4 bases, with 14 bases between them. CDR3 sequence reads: CASSWSDRGYEQYF. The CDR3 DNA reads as TGTGCCAGCAGCTGGTCAGACAGAGGATACGAGCAGTACTTC.

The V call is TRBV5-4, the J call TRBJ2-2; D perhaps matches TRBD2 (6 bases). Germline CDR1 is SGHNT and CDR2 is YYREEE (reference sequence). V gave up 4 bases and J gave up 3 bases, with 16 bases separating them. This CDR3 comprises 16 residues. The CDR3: CASSQAWRGDTGELFF. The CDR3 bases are TGTGCCAGCAGCCAAGCCTGGCGGGGAGACACCGGGGAGCTGTTTTTT.

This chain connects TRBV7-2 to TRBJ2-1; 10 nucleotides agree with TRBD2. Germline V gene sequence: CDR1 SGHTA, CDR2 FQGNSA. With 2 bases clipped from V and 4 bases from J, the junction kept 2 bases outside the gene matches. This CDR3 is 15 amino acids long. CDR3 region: CASSLIAGGYNEQFF. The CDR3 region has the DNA TGTGCCAGCAGCTTAATAGCGGGAGGATACAATGAGCAGTTCTTC.

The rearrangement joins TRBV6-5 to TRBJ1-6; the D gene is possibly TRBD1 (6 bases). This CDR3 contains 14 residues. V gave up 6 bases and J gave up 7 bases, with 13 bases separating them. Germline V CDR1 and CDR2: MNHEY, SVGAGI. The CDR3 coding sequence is TGTGCCAGCAGCTCGACAGGTTGGAATTCACCCCTCCACTTT. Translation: CASSSTGWNSPLHF.

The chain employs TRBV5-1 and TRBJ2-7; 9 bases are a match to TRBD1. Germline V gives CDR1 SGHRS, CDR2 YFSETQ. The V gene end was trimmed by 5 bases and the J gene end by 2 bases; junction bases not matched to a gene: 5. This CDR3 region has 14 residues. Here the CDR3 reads CASRDGQGTYEQYF. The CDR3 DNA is TGCGCCAGCAGGGATGGACAGGGGACCTACGAGCAGTACTTC.

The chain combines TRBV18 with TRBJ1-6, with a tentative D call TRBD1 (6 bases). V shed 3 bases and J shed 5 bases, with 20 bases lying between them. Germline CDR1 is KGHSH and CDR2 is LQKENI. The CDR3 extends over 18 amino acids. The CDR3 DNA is TGTGCCAGCTCACCCGAACTCAAAGGACAGCTTGATAATTCACCCCTCCACTTT. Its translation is CASSPELKGQLDNSPLHF.

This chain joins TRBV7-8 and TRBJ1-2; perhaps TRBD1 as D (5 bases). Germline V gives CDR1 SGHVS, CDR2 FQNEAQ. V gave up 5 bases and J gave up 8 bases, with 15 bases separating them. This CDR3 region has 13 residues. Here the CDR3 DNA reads TGTGCCAGCAGCCCACGGGGGGGGTACGGCTACACCTTC. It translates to CASSPRGGYGYTF.